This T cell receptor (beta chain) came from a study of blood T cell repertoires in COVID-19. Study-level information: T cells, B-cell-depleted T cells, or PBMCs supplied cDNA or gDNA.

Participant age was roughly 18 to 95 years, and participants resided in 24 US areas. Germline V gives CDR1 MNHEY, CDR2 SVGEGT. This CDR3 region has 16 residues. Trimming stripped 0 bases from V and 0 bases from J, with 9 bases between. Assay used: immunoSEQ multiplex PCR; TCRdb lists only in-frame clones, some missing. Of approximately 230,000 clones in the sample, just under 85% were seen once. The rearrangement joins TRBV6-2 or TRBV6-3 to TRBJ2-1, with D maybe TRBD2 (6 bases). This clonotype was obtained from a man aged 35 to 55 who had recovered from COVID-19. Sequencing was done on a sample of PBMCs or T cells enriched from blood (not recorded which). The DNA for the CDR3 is TGTGCCAGCAGTTACTCGCGGGACTCCTCCTACAATGAGCAGTTCTTC. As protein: CASSYSRDSSYNEQFF.